The 21 T cell receptor beta chains below all came from one sample that was sequenced in a study of blood T cell repertoires in COVID-19. Clones were sequenced by immunoSEQ multiplex PCR, and TCRdb holds only the in-frame ones, with some missing. The sample yields around 300,000 clones, about 90% seen once. Sample: peripheral blood. Every receptor here comes from a woman in her 30s who had recovered from COVID-19.

The J gene is TRBJ2-3, the V gene TRBV6-6; 10 positions agree with TRBD1. V was pared by 5 bases and J by 2 bases, with 7 bases of the junction left unmatched. There are 16 residues in the CDR3. In germline, CDR1 is MNHNY, CDR2 SVGAGI (reference sequence). CDR3 DNA: TGTGCCAGCAGTGGGCACCGACAGGGGGCCACAGATACGCAGTATTTT. As protein: CASSGHRQGATDTQYF.

V and J are TRBV6-6 and TRBJ2-1; 12 bases are shared with TRBD2. Trimming took 2 bases from V and 8 from J; bases not matched to a gene: 4. CDR3 length: 15 amino acids. The germline V gene encodes CDR1 MNHNY and CDR2 SVGAGI (reference sequence). The CDR3 sequence: CASSYGLAGTDEQFF. In DNA, the CDR3 is TGTGCCAGCAGTTACGGACTAGCGGGAACCGATGAGCAGTTCTTC.

V gene TRBV14 combines with J gene TRBJ1-2; 7 nucleotides line up with TRBD1. This CDR3 is 12 amino acids long. Per germline, CDR1 SGHDN and CDR2 FVKESK. V was pared by 3 bases and J by 9 bases, with 4 bases of the junction left unmatched. The CDR3 loop is CASSQDRLSYTF. The CDR3, as DNA: TGTGCCAGCAGCCAGGACAGGCTCAGCTACACCTTC.

V and J are TRBV13 and TRBJ1-2; D call uncertain. Germline CDR1 reads PRHDT; CDR2 reads FYEKMQ (reference sequence). CDR3 length: 13 residues. The V and J ends lost 0 bases and 3 bases respectively, with 5 bases between them. DNA for the CDR3: TGTGCCAGCAGCTTAGGTGCGGACTATGGCTACACCTTC. Translating gives CASSLGADYGYTF.

This clone was detected only a few times. This chain links TRBV29-1 with TRBJ2-3, with TRBD1 as a possible D gene (6 bases). Per the germline V gene, CDR1 is SQVTM and CDR2 is ANQGSEA. V was shortened by 6 bases and J by 0 bases, with 16 bases between the two germline ends. This CDR3 comprises 15 residues. CDR3 nucleotide sequence: TGCAGCGTCTCCAACCCGGGACACAGCACAGATACGCAGTATTTT. Translation gives CSVSNPGHSTDTQYF.

The chain has TRBV27 and TRBJ2-7; 9 nucleotides line up with TRBD1. After removal of 5 bases from V and 3 bases from J, the junction contained 5 bases not matched to a gene. The V gene's germline CDR1 is MNHEY and CDR2 SMNVEV (reference sequence). The CDR3 has 14 residues. The CDR3 here is CASSAGTGFYEQYF. CDR3 coding DNA: TGTGCCAGCAGTGCCGGGACAGGGTTCTACGAGCAGTACTTC.

The rearrangement uses TRBV3-1 (or the pseudogene TRBV3-2) and TRBJ2-3, with unresolved D. Trimming cost V 0 bases and J 6 bases, with 19 bases left between them. Looked up from germline, CDR1 is LGHDT and CDR2 is YNNKEL (reference sequence). This CDR3 region has 17 residues. CDR3 residues: CASSQEFGKPSLDTQYF. The CDR3 DNA sequence: TGTGCCAGCAGCCAAGAGTTCGGTAAGCCTAGTTTGGATACGCAGTATTTT.

This clone showed up just once. This chain uses TRBV18 with TRBJ2-4; maybe TRBD1 (7 bases). Germline V lookup: CDR1 KGHSH, CDR2 LQKENI. The CDR3 has 17 amino acids. V was cut by 3 bases and J by 1 base, with 16 bases left in between. In DNA, the CDR3 is TGTGCCAGCTCACCGCGAGACAGGGAGGTTGCCAAAAACATTCAGTACTTC. Its translation is CASSPRDREVAKNIQYF.

The chain combines TRBV5-1 with TRBJ2-7; the match to TRBD1 covers 7 bases. This CDR3 is 15 amino acids long. The J segment lost 4 bases and the V segment lost 4 bases, leaving 11 bases of the junction unmatched. Germline V gene data show CDR1 as SGHRS and CDR2 as YFSETQ. In DNA form, the CDR3 reads TGCGCCAGCAGCCTACGGGACAGCTCGCTTTACGAGCAGTACTTC. It codes for CASSLRDSSLYEQYF. The full variable domain, its missing parts supplied by reference TRBV5-1 and TRBJ2-7, is KAGVTQTPRYLIKTRGQQVTLSCSPISGHRSVSWYQQTPGQGLQFLFEYFSETQRNKGNFPGRFSGRQFSNSRSEMNVSTLELGDSALYLCASSLRDSSLYEQYFGPGTRLTVT.

This chain joins TRBV5-4 and TRBJ2-3, with no clear D. This CDR3 spans 14 amino acids. The V gene's germline CDR1 is SGHNT and CDR2 YYREEE (reference sequence). V lost 0 bases to trimming and J lost 4 bases, with 9 bases between them. CDR3 sequence reads: CASSLAAGADTQYF. CDR3 sequence (DNA): TGTGCCAGCAGCTTGGCGGCAGGCGCAGATACGCAGTATTTT.

The J gene is TRBJ2-1, the V gene TRBV15, with D possibly TRBD2 on 6 matching bases. The CDR3 is 15 amino acids. Germline CDR1 and CDR2: LNHNV and YYDKDF (reference sequence). V was cut by 1 base and J by 6 bases, with 13 bases left in between. The CDR3 reads CATSRGRGPSNEQFF. CDR3 in DNA: TGTGCCACCAGCAGAGGGCGGGGTCCTAGCAATGAGCAGTTCTTC.

The rearrangement joins TRBV5-1 to TRBJ1-3; D may be TRBD1 (5 bases). Between the trimmed V and J ends, which lost 0 bases and 0 bases, there was a span of 10 bases. The CDR3 runs to 16 residues. Germline V lookup: CDR1 SGHRS, CDR2 YFSETQ. The CDR3 reads CASSLGGSGSGNTIYF. The CDR3 bases are TGCGCCAGCAGCTTGGGGGGCTCCGGCTCTGGAAACACCATATATTTT.

This clone was observed once. This chain joins TRBV7-9 and TRBJ1-4; 12 bases line up with TRBD1. The CDR3 has 16 residues. V lost 5 bases and J lost 8; bases outside the gene matches: 9. CDR1 is SEHNR and CDR2 is FQNEAQ in the germline V gene (reference sequence). CDR3 in amino acids: CASSPGQGAEGEKLFF. CDR3 coding DNA: TGTGCCAGCAGCCCGGGACAGGGGGCTGAGGGAGAAAAACTGTTTTTT.

This chain's CDR3 is CASSLGGTGNEQYF. CDR3 nucleotide sequence: TGTGCCAGCAGCTTAGGCGGGACAGGGAACGAGCAGTACTTC. The gene calls are TRBV5-5 and TRBJ2-7; TRBD1 aligns across 9 bases. Trimming removed 2 bases from V and 5 bases from J; junction bases left unmatched: 5. The CDR3 loop spans 14 amino acids. CDR1 is SGHKS and CDR2 is YYEKEE in the germline V gene (reference sequence).

V gene TRBV19 combines with J gene TRBJ2-7; unclear D gene. Trimming stripped 6 bases from V and 0 bases from J, with 12 bases between. Germline CDR1 LNHDA, CDR2 SQIVND (reference sequence). This CDR3 is built from 14 residues. The chain's CDR3 is CASRSTSGSYEQYF. The CDR3 DNA reads TGTGCCAGTAGATCGACCTCAGGCTCCTACGAGCAGTACTTC.

About this clone: Other nucleotide sequences from this sample produce the same CDR3. The chain has TRBV30 and TRBJ1-1, with unresolved D. From germline, CDR1 is GTSNPN and CDR2 SVGIG (reference sequence). V was pared by 0 bases and J by 1 base, with 6 bases between. The CDR3 length is 13 residues. CDR3 sequence: CAWSVQRNTEAFF. The CDR3 bases are TGTGCCTGGAGTGTACAGAGGAACACTGAAGCTTTCTTT.

The chain uses TRBV28 and TRBJ1-5; the match to TRBD1 covers 9 bases. CDR1 MDHEN and CDR2 SYDVKM come from the germline V gene. The CDR3 is 17 residues long. The ends lost 8 bases at V and 2 bases at J; junction bases unmatched: 13. The CDR3 region has the DNA TGTGCCAGCCGAACGGACAGGGGAGTTGGGCGCAATCAGCCCCAGCATTTT. Protein sequence: CASRTDRGVGRNQPQHF.

The V call is TRBV19, the J call TRBJ1-1; D not resolved. CDR1 LNHDA and CDR2 SQIVND come from the germline V gene (reference sequence). The CDR3 has 14 amino acids. Trimming removed 0 bases at V and 8 bases at J, with 13 bases between. CDR3 nucleotides: TGTGCCAGTAGTATAGAGTCCAGAACGGGGGAAGCTTTCTTT. It translates to CASSIESRTGEAFF. Complete variable domain (other parts from reference TRBV19 and TRBJ1-1): DGGITQSPKYLFRKEGQNVTLSCEQNLNHDAMYWYRQDPGQGLRLIYYSQIVNDFQKGDIAEGYSVSREKKESFPLTVTSAQKNPTAFYLCASSIESRTGEAFFGQGTRLTVV.

CDR3 loop: CASSLGPSGTTYEQYF. Here the CDR3 DNA reads TGTGCCAGCAGCTTAGGACCTAGCGGGACGACCTACGAGCAGTACTTC. V usage is TRBV7-2 and J usage is TRBJ2-7, with 9 bases identical to TRBD2. In germline, CDR1 is SGHTA, CDR2 FQGNSA. J was trimmed by 2 bases and V by 1 base; bases with no gene match: 6. The CDR3 spans 16 residues.

In its sample, this clone was seen once. V is TRBV11-3 and J is TRBJ2-1; TRBD1 matches 8 bases. There are 13 residues in the CDR3. CDR1 is SGHNT and CDR2 is YENEEA in the germline V gene. Trimming cost V 5 bases and J 10 bases; bases outside gene matches: 7. The CDR3 DNA is TGTGCCAGCAGCCAACGGACAGGGCAGGAGCAGTTCTTC. Its protein product is CASSQRTGQEQFF.

The gene calls are TRBV18 and TRBJ2-5; TRBD2 matches at 7 bases. CDR1 is KGHSH and CDR2 is LQKENI in the germline V gene. Germline trimming cut 4 bases from V and 5 bases from J; bases unmatched to any gene: 13. This CDR3 spans 16 amino acids. CDR3 region: CASSRLAAGRDETQYF. DNA of the CDR3: TGTGCCAGCTCACGGCTAGCGGCAGGGCGGGATGAGACCCAGTACTTC.